This T cell receptor (beta chain) was found in a study of T-cell memory formation after mild COVID-19. Study-wide results and limits: Day 15 to 85 contracting clones showed balanced CD4/CD8; day 15 to 37 expanders favored CD4+.

In this sample, this clonotype turned up a few times. Its antigen is still unknown. Constant-segment primers were used for 5'RACE, and the resulting TCR alpha and TCR beta cDNA libraries carried sample barcodes and UMIs. TCRdb itself ran the 5' RACE reads through MiXCR, one entry per CDR3 protein. Altogether approximately 340,000 distinct CDR3 sequences are present, around 13% being singletons, with the ten largest covering around 21%. Trimming cost V 5 bases and J 8 bases, with 16 bases left between them. Germline V gene lookup returns CDR1 DFQATT and CDR2 SNEGSKA (reference sequence). The CDR3 is made up of 13 amino acids.

The chain uses TRBV20-1 and TRBJ2-1, with a weak D call TRBD2 (5 bases). The source is a man aged 18 to 29 who had mild COVID-19 (a few samples of this study predate the infection). Cell type and time point are not known. Sample: PBMCs or a T cell subset sorted from them (not recorded which). CDR3 sequence (DNA): TGCAGTGCTCCGGACTCAAGAGAGGATGAGCAGTTCTTC. It is translated as CSAPDSREDEQFF.